The clone carrying this T cell receptor beta chain showed up just a few times. The antigen is undetermined. This sample stems from a study of cytomegalovirus exposure and HLA in healthy donors. The study, taken as a whole, reports: Testing in vitro showed a few CMV-associated chains specific for CMV antigens. In a later analysis, common viral pathogens appeared linked to several of the most significant clusters. Reports credit the classifier with highly specific, highly sensitive diagnosis of cytomegalovirus status.

These donors, healthy bone marrow donors, were studied. Researchers ran the PCR with 60 Vbeta and 13 Jbeta primers. Using immunoSEQ multiplex PCR, the repertoire was profiled, and TCRdb retains in-frame clones only, with some absent. The table shows 200,000 to 250,000 clones, with 60% to 80% occurring only once. Germline V gene sequence: CDR1 SEHNR, CDR2 FQNEAQ (reference sequence). CDR3 length: 12 amino acids. Trimming cost V 4 bases and J 9 bases, with 10 bases left between them. The TCR originated in a woman in her 30s in good health and CMV-seronegative. The rearrangement uses TRBV7-9 and TRBJ2-4, with TRBD1 as a possible D gene (6 bases). The sequencing sample was made of PBMCs. CDR3 residues: CASSWDNSIQYF. CDR3 DNA: TGTGCCAGCAGCTGGGACAATTCCATTCAGTACTTC.